Described below is a single TCR beta chain sequence and its context. Profiling relied on immunoSEQ multiplex PCR, and the TCRdb table lists in-frame clones only, not all of them. The data contain tens of thousands of clones, 87% of them seen just once; the ten biggest clones take up 9.3%. This entry belongs to a study of blood T cell repertoires in COVID-19. With 0 bases removed from V and 9 bases from J, the gap between germline ends came to 15 bases. The CDR3 sequence is 15 residues long. Germline V gives CDR1 LGHDT, CDR2 YNNKEL (reference sequence). The clonotype originates from a human donor in a cohort sampled during active COVID-19. Sequencing was performed on peripheral blood. The chain carries TRBV3-1 (or the pseudogene TRBV3-2) and TRBJ2-1; D may be TRBD2 (5 bases). The CDR3 sequence: CASSQEGGYLSEQFF. The CDR3 region has the DNA TGTGCCAGCAGCCAAGAAGGAGGCTACCTCAGTGAGCAGTTCTTC.